This is a list of T cell receptor beta chains from one sample in a study of cytomegalovirus exposure and HLA in healthy donors. TCRdb keeps only in-frame clones here, not all; method: immunoSEQ multiplex PCR. This sample has 150,000 to 200,000 clones, with around 80% found just once. The material sequenced was PBMCs. These receptors were obtained from a woman aged 25-40 years in good health and CMV-seropositive. The CDR3 runs from the conserved cysteine through the conserved F or W.

TRBV4-3	13	TRBJ1-6	CASSQTRGSPLHF
TRBV20-1	11	TRBJ1-1	CSALGNTEAFF
TRBV25-1	14	TRBJ1-3	CASSEYRGTDTIYF
TRBV7-8	16	TRBJ2-2	CASSLNSGGNTGELFF
TRBV6-1	15	TRBJ2-2	CASSATGVNTGELFF
TRBV23-1	23	TRBJ1-5	CASRLNRAQPFPHAWLSNQPQHF
TRBV7-9	14	TRBJ1-2	CASSPGTGGYGYTF
TRBV5-1	14	TRBJ1-1	CASRDGGPHTEAFF
TRBV5-4	15	TRBJ1-3	CASKVTGDYANTIYF
TRBV4-2	16	TRBJ2-2	CASSQRLAGVAGELFF
TRBV2	13	TRBJ1-5	CASSLDREQPQHF
TRBV7-9	14	TRBJ1-1	CASSGQAGNTEAFF
TRBV7-9	15	TRBJ2-1	CASSFEDYSYNEQFF
TRBV5-4	14	TRBJ2-1	CASSEDSAYNEQFF
TRBV29-1	16	TRBJ2-7	CSAELVSGRGSYEQYF
TRBV6-4	13	TRBJ1-1	CASRRQGDTEAFF
TRBV6-6	13	TRBJ1-1	CAGSGTPNTEAFF
TRBV29-1	15	TRBJ2-1	CSVEGTGSLYNEQFF
TRBV5-4	16	TRBJ2-5	CASSSRGGRSLETQYF
TRBV6-1	15	TRBJ2-1	CASSEAGASGGEQFF
TRBV5-4	17	TRBJ2-2	CASSPGLAGVFTGELFF
TRBV6-5	14	TRBJ1-1	CASSYEGVGTEAFF
TRBV4-1	18	TRBJ2-6	CASSQSRTGYSGANVLTF
TRBV14	13	TRBJ1-1	CASSPAGTAEAFF
TRBV30	16	TRBJ1-4	CAWSVPGSGLGEKLFF
TRBV25-1	16	TRBJ2-3	CASSEFKGTNTDTQYF
TRBV5-6	17	TRBJ2-2	CASSSPGLAGKAGELFF
TRBV7-2	17	TRBJ2-1	CASSQNPRDTQMHEQFF
TRBV9	14	TRBJ1-1	CASSVASGGREAFF
TRBV25-1	17	TRBJ2-1	CASSSGTSGRPYNEQFF
TRBV5-5	15	TRBJ1-5	CASSLTGLSNQPQHF
TRBV7-6	17	TRBJ1-3	CASSLSPSGGFGNTIYF
TRBV4-3	16	TRBJ2-7	CASSQDRVGLPGEQYF
TRBV11-3	16	TRBJ1-1	CASVPIRRDQNTEAFF
TRBV11-2	14	TRBJ1-2	CASSLSSSIRGYTF
TRBV19	17	TRBJ1-6	CASSTTGVASYNSPLHF
TRBV7-9	13	TRBJ2-1	CASSFDSTGAKFF
TRBV5-1	14	TRBJ2-7	CASSPGTASYEQYF
TRBV30	14	TRBJ2-2	CAWAGTANTGELFF
TRBV7-9	15	TRBJ1-2	CASSSMRTGDYGYTF
TRBV29-1	15	TRBJ2-1	CSVRGGQGAYNEQFF
TRBV10-1	16	TRBJ1-1	CASSDARGQGGGEAFF
TRBV6-4	14	TRBJ1-6	CASSPGQYNSPLHF
TRBV7-2	17	TRBJ2-2	CASSLTGQGAFSGELFF
TRBV11-3	13	TRBJ2-5	CASSPGLAETQYF
TRBV18	17	TRBJ2-7	CASSPLRDRDSPYEQYF
TRBV4-2	17	TRBJ2-5	CASSPVKTSGTQETQYF
TRBV11-2	16	TRBJ2-3	CASSTYGTGSADTQYF
TRBV28	13	TRBJ2-2	CASTKLLTGELFF
TRBV5-1	15	TRBJ1-1	CASSGGQGMNTEAFF
TRBV6-1	18	TRBJ2-1	CASSEDSRGGKSYNEQFF
TRBV4-3	22	TRBJ2-7	CASSQVTRRTSGMPPSSYEQYF
TRBV29-1	12	TRBJ1-2	CSVWTEAYGYTF